This T cell receptor beta chain stems from a study of T-cell memory formation after mild COVID-19. Study outcomes and limitations: For second-wave clones that peaked at day 37, SARS-CoV-2 specificity went unverified. Shrinking CD4+ clones were chiefly CM and EM; CD8+ ones were chiefly EMRA.

TCR alpha and TCR beta cDNA libraries with sample barcodes and UMIs came from 5'RACE using constant-segment primers. TCRdb re-derived calls from the 5' RACE reads in MiXCR, one entry per CDR3 protein. The table records 380,000 or so distinct CDR3 sequences, roughly an eighth of them present only once. This clonotype was seen many times. Its target is not known. In germline, CDR1 is SGHRS, CDR2 YFSETQ. V shed 4 bases and J shed 0 bases, with 8 bases lying between them. The CDR3 is 14 residues long. The receptor's source is a man aged 18 to 30 who had mild COVID-19 (a few samples of this study predate the infection). Cell type and time point are not known. The sample consisted of PBMCs or a T cell subset sorted from them (not recorded which). This chain connects TRBV5-1 to TRBJ1-5; TRBD1 is a possible D gene (5 bases). The DNA for the CDR3 is TGCGCCAGCAGCCCCGGACATAGCAATCAGCCCCAGCATTTT. Translation: CASSPGHSNQPQHF.